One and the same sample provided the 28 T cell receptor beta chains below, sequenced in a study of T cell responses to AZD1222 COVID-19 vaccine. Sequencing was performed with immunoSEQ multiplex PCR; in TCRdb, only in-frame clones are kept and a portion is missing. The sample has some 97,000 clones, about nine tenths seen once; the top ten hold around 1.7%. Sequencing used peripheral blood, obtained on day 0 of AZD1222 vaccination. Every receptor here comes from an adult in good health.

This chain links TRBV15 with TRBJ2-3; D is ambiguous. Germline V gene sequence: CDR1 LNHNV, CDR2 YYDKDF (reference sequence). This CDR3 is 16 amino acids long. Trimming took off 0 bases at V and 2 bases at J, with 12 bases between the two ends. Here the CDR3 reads CATSRDVAAFTDTQYF. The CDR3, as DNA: TGTGCCACCAGCAGAGATGTGGCGGCCTTCACAGATACGCAGTATTTT.

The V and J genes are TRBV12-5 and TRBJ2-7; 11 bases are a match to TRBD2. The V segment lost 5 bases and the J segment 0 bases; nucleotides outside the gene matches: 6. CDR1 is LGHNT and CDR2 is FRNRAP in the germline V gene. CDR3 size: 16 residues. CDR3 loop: CASGQTTSGSSYEQYF. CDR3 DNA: TGTGCTAGTGGTCAAACAACTAGCGGGAGCTCCTACGAGCAGTACTTC.

DNA of the CDR3: TGTGCCTGGACTGGAAGCTTCAATCAGCCCCAGCATTTT. Protein: CAWTGSFNQPQHF. The chain is built from TRBV30 and TRBJ1-5, with D uncertain. V lost 4 bases and J lost 3, with 10 bases in between. Germline CDR1 and CDR2: GTSNPN and SVGIG (reference sequence). This CDR3 spans 13 amino acids.

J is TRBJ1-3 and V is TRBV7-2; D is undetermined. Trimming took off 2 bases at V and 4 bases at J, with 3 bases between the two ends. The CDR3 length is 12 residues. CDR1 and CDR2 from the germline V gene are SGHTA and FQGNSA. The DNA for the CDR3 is TGTGCCAGCAGCTTATTCGGAAACACCATATATTTT. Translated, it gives CASSLFGNTIYF.

CDR3 amino acids: CASSLVFGAGDPPETQYF. DNA for the CDR3: TGCGCCAGCAGCTTGGTTTTCGGAGCGGGAGACCCGCCAGAGACCCAGTACTTC. The V and J genes are TRBV5-1 and TRBJ2-5; 8 nucleotides agree with TRBD2. Unmatched junction bases numbered 14, after V lost 0 bases and J lost 4 bases. CDR3 size: 18 residues. In germline, CDR1 is SGHRS, CDR2 YFSETQ.

The CDR3 protein is CARRRDPHNEQFF. The CDR3 DNA reads as TGTGCCAGAAGAAGGGACCCTCACAATGAGCAGTTCTTC. The rearrangement joins TRBV28 to TRBJ2-1, with D possibly being TRBD1 or TRBD2 (5 bases each). The germline V gene has CDR1 MDHEN and CDR2 SYDVKM. This CDR3 region has 13 residues. Trimming took 9 bases from V and 5 from J, leaving 14 bases between them.

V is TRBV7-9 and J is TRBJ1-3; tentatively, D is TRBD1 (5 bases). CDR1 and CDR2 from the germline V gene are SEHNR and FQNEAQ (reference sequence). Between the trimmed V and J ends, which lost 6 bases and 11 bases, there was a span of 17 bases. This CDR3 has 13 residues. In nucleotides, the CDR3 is TGTGCCAGCAGTCAGGGTCTCTCTGAAGCCATATATTTT. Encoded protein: CASSQGLSEAIYF.

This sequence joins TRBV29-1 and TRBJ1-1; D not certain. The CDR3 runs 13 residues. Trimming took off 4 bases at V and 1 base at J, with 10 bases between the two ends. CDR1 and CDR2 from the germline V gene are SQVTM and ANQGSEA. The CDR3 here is CSVGNGPNTEAFF. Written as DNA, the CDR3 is TGCAGCGTTGGCAATGGGCCGAACACTGAAGCTTTCTTT.

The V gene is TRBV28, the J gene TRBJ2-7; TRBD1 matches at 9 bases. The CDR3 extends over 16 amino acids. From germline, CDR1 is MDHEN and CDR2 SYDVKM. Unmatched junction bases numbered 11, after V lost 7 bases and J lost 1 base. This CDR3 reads CASTFRPGQGSYEQYF. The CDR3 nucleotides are TGTGCCAGCACCTTCAGACCGGGACAGGGATCCTACGAGCAGTACTTC.

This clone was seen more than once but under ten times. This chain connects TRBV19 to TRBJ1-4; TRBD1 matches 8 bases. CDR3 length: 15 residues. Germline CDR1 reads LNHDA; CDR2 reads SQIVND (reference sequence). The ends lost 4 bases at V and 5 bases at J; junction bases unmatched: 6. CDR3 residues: CASSTGQARNEKLFF. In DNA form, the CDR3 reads TGTGCCAGTAGTACGGGACAGGCCAGAAATGAAAAACTGTTTTTT.

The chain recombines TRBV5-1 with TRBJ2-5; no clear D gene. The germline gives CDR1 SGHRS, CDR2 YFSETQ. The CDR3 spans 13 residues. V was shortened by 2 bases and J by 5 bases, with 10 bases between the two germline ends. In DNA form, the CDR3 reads TGCGCCAGCAGCTTTAGGGCCCGGGAGACCCAGTACTTC. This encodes CASSFRARETQYF. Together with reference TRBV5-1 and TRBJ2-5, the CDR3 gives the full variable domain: KAGVTQTPRYLIKTRGQQVTLSCSPISGHRSVSWYQQTPGQGLQFLFEYFSETQRNKGNFPGRFSGRQFSNSRSEMNVSTLELGDSALYLCASSFRARETQYFGPGTRLLVL.

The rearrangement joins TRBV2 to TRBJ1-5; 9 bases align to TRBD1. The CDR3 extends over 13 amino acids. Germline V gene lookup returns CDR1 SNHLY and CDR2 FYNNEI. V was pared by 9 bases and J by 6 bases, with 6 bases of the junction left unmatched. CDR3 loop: CASGPGQGQPQHF. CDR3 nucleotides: TGTGCCAGTGGACCGGGACAGGGTCAGCCCCAGCATTTT.

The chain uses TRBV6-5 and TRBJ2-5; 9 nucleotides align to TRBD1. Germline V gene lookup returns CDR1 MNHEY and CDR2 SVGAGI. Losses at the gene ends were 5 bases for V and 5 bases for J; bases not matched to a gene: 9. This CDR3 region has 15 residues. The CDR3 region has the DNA TGTGCCAGCAGTCTTGGGGGGACAGGGTCTGAGACCCAGTACTTC. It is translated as CASSLGGTGSETQYF.

In nucleotides, the CDR3 is TGTGCCAGCAGTTTGAGACTAGGGCCCGGGGAGCTGTTTTTT. Its protein product is CASSLRLGPGELFF. The genes are TRBV27 and TRBJ2-2, with a weak D call TRBD2 (6 bases). The ends were cut back, 3 bases at V and 6 bases at J, with 11 bases in the middle. The CDR3 is 14 residues long. Germline V gene data show CDR1 as MNHEY and CDR2 as SMNVEV (reference sequence).

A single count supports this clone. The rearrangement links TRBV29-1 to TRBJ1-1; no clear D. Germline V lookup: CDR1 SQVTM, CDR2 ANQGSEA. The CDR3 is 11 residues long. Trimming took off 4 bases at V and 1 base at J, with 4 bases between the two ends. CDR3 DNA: TGCAGCGTTGTGACGAACACTGAAGCTTTCTTT. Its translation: CSVVTNTEAFF.

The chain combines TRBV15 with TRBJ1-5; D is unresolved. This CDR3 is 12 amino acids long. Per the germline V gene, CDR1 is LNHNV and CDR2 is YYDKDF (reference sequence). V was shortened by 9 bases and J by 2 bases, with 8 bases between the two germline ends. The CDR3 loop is CATKIGNQPQHF. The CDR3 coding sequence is TGTGCCACGAAAATAGGCAATCAGCCCCAGCATTTT.

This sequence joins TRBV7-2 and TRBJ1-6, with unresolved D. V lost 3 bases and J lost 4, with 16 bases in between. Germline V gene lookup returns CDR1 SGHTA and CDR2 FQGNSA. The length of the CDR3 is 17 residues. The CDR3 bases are TGTGCCAGCAGCTTTATCCCCCCGGGGTTTTATAATTCACCCCTCCACTTT. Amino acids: CASSFIPPGFYNSPLHF.

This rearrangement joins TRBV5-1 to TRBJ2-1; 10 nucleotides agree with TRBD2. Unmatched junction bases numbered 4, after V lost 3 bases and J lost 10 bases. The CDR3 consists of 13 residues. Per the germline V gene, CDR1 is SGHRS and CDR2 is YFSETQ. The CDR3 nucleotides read TGCGCCAGCAGCTCCCTAGCGGGAGTCGAGCAGTTCTTC. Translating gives CASSSLAGVEQFF.

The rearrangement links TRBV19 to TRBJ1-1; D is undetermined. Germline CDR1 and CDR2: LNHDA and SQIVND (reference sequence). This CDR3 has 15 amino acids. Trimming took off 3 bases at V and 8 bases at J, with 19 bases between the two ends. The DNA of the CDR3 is TGTGCCAGTAGTATGGCAAGGCCCCTCACCGGGGAAGCTTTCTTT. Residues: CASSMARPLTGEAFF.

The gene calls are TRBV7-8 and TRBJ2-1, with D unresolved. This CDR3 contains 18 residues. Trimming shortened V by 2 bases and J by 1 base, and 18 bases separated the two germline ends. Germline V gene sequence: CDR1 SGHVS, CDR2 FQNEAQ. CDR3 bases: TGTGCCAGCAGCTTATGGGGTTGGGAAAGCGCTTCCTACAATGAGCAGTTCTTC. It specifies CASSLWGWESASYNEQFF.

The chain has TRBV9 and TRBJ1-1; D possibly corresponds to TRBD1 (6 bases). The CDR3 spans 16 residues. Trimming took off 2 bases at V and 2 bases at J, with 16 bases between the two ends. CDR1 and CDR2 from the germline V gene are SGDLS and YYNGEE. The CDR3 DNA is TGTGCCAGCAGCGTTTTTAGTGGGGGGCTCAACACTGAAGCTTTCTTT. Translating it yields CASSVFSGGLNTEAFF.

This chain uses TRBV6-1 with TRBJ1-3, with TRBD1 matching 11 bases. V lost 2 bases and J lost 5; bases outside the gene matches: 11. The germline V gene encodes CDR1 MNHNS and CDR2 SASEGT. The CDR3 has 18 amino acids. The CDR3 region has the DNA TGTGCCAGCAGTGAAAAGGGACAGGGGGTTGGTATTCGAAACACCATATATTTT. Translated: CASSEKGQGVGIRNTIYF.

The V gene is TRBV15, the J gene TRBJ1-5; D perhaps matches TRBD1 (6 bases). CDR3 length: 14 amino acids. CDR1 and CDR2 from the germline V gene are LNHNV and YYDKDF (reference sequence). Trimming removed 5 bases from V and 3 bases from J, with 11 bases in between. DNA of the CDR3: TGTGCCACCAGCCCTCGACAGGACAATCAGCCCCAGCATTTT. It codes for CATSPRQDNQPQHF.

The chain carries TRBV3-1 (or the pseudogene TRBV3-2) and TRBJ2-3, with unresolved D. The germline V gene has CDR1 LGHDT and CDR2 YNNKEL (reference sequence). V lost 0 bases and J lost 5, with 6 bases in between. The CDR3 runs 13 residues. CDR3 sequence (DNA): TGTGCCAGCAGCCAAGATCTAGAAGATACGCAGTATTTT. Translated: CASSQDLEDTQYF.

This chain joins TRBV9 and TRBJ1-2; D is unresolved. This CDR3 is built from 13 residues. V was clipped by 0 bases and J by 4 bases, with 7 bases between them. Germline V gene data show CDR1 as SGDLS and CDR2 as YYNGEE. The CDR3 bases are TGTGCCAGCAGCGTAGCCGGATTCTATGGCTACACCTTC. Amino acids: CASSVAGFYGYTF.

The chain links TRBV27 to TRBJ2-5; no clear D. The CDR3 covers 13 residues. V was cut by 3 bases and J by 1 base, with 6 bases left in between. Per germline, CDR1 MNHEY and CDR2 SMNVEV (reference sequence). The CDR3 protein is CASSFGSQETQYF. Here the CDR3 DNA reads TGTGCCAGCAGTTTCGGAAGCCAAGAGACCCAGTACTTC.

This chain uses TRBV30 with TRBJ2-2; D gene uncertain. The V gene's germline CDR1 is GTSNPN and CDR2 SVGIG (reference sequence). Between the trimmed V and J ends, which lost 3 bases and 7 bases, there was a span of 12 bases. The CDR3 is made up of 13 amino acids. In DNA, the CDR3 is TGTGCCTGGAGCCCCCTTGTGAACGGGGAGCTGTTTTTT. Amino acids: CAWSPLVNGELFF.

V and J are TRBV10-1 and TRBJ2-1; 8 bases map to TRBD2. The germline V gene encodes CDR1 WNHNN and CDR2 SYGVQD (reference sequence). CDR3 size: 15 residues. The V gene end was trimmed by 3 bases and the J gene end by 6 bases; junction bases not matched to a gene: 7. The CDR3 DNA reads TGCGCCAGCAGTGAAGCCGGGGCGGGAGGCAATGAGCAGTTCTTC. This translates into CASSEAGAGGNEQFF.